The clone carrying this T cell receptor beta chain has a count of ten or more. The antigen is not known. With 3 bases clipped from V and 5 bases from J, the junction kept 16 bases outside the gene matches. The CDR3 is 20 residues long. Germline CDR1 and CDR2: SGHVS and FNYEAQ. This record comes from a study of T cells in Graves' hyperthyroidism and ophthalmopathy. In patients aged 18 to 65, hyperthyroidism was newly diagnosed, with duration under 2 months. The study left out patients who had uncontrolled infection, other autoimmune disease, pregnancy or lactation. Progressors' blood was drawn at hyperthyroidism diagnosis, before ophthalmopathy symptoms. RNA transcripts provided the source from which TCR beta CDR3 regions were amplified. The TCR CDR3 first-round RT-PCR relied on the HTBI primer set. From the multiplex PCR reads, TCRdb called clonotypes with MiXCR, one entry per CDR3 protein. The sample carries about 270,000 distinct CDR3 sequences, around 15% recorded once.

Study outcomes and limitations: Most clonotypes expanded in thyroid above 0.001 were likewise present in blood.

Material: blood. This chain links TRBV7-6 with TRBJ2-1; 13 bases are shared with TRBD2. The TCR was taken from a woman in her 50s with Graves' hyperthyroidism that later progressed to Graves' ophthalmopathy. The CDR3: CASSFPPGWLLAGGDNEQFF. In nucleotides, the CDR3 is TGTGCCAGCAGCTTCCCCCCTGGTTGGTTACTAGCGGGAGGGGACAATGAGCAGTTCTTC.